One and the same sample provided the 18 T cell receptor beta chains below, sequenced in a study of CD8 T cells in Susac syndrome. Random hexamers served to reverse transcribe roughly 0.5 to 1 ug RNA. TCRdb reprocessed the immunoSEQ multiplex PCR reads with MiXCR, giving one entry per CDR3 protein. The table has about 120,000 distinct CDR3 sequences, about 90% seen once; the top ten hold roughly 0.15%. Sample: CD4+ T cells from PBMCs. The receptors originated from a human donor in good health.

V is TRBV15 and J is TRBJ2-1; D is possibly TRBD2 (5 bases). The CDR3 is 14 amino acids. V lost 0 bases, J lost 8 bases, and 11 bases lay in between. CDR1 LNHNV and CDR2 YYDKDF come from the germline V gene (reference sequence). CDR3 DNA: TGTGCCACCAGCAGAGATAGAATCGGGGATGAGCAGTTCTTC. Protein product: CATSRDRIGDEQFF.

DNA for the CDR3: TGTGCCATCAGTGAGGGAACAGGCCAGCCCCAGCATTTT. Protein product: CAISEGTGQPQHF. The chain has TRBV10-3 and TRBJ1-5; D is possibly TRBD1 (5 bases). Trimming pared 2 bases from V and 7 bases from J, leaving 9 bases between. The CDR3 is 13 residues long. Germline CDR1 and CDR2: ENHRY and SYGVKD.

The rearrangement links TRBV4-3 to TRBJ2-1; 7 bases align to TRBD2. In germline, CDR1 is LGHNA, CDR2 YSLEER. This CDR3 contains 13 residues. V trimming: 0 bases; J trimming: 12 bases; junction bases outside the gene matches: 5. CDR3 sequence: CASSQDPPGGQFF. The CDR3 nucleotides are TGCGCCAGCAGCCAAGATCCCCCGGGGGGGCAGTTCTTC.

V is TRBV7-9 and J is TRBJ1-1; D remains ambiguous. Germline V gene data show CDR1 as SEHNR and CDR2 as FQNEAQ (reference sequence). Trimming took 2 bases from V and 0 from J, leaving 4 bases between them. The CDR3 spans 13 residues. The CDR3 here is CASSLLVNTEAFF. The CDR3 DNA is TGTGCCAGCAGCTTACTGGTGAACACTGAAGCTTTCTTT.

The chain recombines TRBV2 with TRBJ1-2; no clear D. CDR1 is SNHLY and CDR2 is FYNNEI in the germline V gene. The V and J ends lost 4 bases and 4 bases respectively, with 10 bases between them. CDR3 size: 13 residues. This chain's CDR3 is CASSGTAGYGYTF. Here the CDR3 DNA reads TGTGCCAGCAGTGGAACAGCCGGCTATGGCTACACCTTC.

CDR3 loop: CASRNTDTQYF. For the CDR3, the DNA is TGTGCCAGCAGAAACACAGATACGCAGTATTTT. The chain joins TRBV12-3 or TRBV12-4 to TRBJ2-3; no definite D call. The germline V and J ends were trimmed by 6 bases and 2 bases, with 3 bases remaining between them. CDR3 length equals 11 residues.

A few counts support this clonotype. The chain combines TRBV9 with TRBJ1-2; 7 bases fit TRBD1. V shed 0 bases and J 8 bases; nucleotides not matched to a gene: 7. Germline V gene data show CDR1 as SGDLS and CDR2 as YYNGEE. CDR3 length: 14 amino acids. The CDR3 region has the DNA TGTGCCAGCAGCGTAGGAGGGACAGCCTTCGGCTACACCTTC. It translates to CASSVGGTAFGYTF.

V and J are TRBV18 and TRBJ1-1; D gene uncertain. Germline V CDR1 and CDR2: KGHSH, LQKENI. The CDR3 has 14 residues. The germline V and J ends were trimmed by 3 bases and 1 base, with 9 bases remaining between them. CDR3 region: CASSPVGQNTEAFF. The CDR3 region has the DNA TGTGCCAGCTCACCTGTGGGCCAGAACACTGAAGCTTTCTTT.

The V gene is TRBV25-1, the J gene TRBJ1-4, with 8 bases matching TRBD1. V shed 5 bases and J 0 bases; nucleotides not matched to a gene: 5. The germline V gene encodes CDR1 MGHDK and CDR2 SYGVNS. The CDR3 runs 16 residues. The CDR3 is CASSLLDRATNEKLFF. CDR3 bases: TGTGCCAGCAGTCTCTTGGACAGGGCAACTAATGAAAAACTGTTTTTT.

The chain uses TRBV7-9 and TRBJ1-1; 11 nucleotides line up with TRBD1. The CDR3 has 15 amino acids. CDR1 is SEHNR and CDR2 is FQNEAQ in the germline V gene (reference sequence). J gave up 6 bases and V 0 bases, and 3 bases lay outside the gene matches. CDR3 residues: CASSLAGQGASEAFF. CDR3 sequence (DNA): TGTGCCAGCAGCTTAGCTGGACAGGGGGCATCTGAAGCTTTCTTT.

The chain joins TRBV2 to TRBJ2-7, with TRBD2 identical over 15 bases. V dropped 6 bases and J dropped 1; count of bases not matched to a gene: 4. CDR1 is SNHLY, CDR2 FYNNEI, per germline. The CDR3 extends over 16 amino acids. The CDR3: CASREGLAGGSYEQYF. The CDR3 DNA reads TGTGCCAGCAGAGAGGGACTAGCGGGAGGTTCCTACGAGCAGTACTTC.

The chain couples TRBV4-3 to TRBJ1-2, with D unclear. Germline loops: CDR1 LGHNA, CDR2 YSLEER. V was pared by 0 bases and J by 1 base, with 9 bases between. The CDR3 consists of 15 residues. The CDR3 loop is CASSQDPDGNYGYTF. The CDR3 DNA reads TGCGCCAGCAGCCAAGACCCCGACGGTAACTATGGCTACACCTTC.

This chain connects TRBV3-1 to TRBJ2-7, with D unclear. CDR1 LGHDT and CDR2 YNNKEL come from the germline V gene (reference sequence). CDR3 length equals 15 residues. Trimming stripped 0 bases from V and 6 bases from J, with 15 bases between. The CDR3 DNA is TGTGCCAGCAGCCAAGACCCCCGGTGGGCACCCGAGCAGTACTTC. As protein: CASSQDPRWAPEQYF.

The rearrangement links TRBV6-5 to TRBJ2-6; 7 nucleotides match TRBD1. The ends lost 8 bases at V and 0 bases at J; junction bases unmatched: 10. Germline assignment: CDR1 MNHEY and CDR2 SVGAGI. There are 17 residues in the CDR3. The CDR3: CASGSTGSHSGANVLTF. DNA for the CDR3: TGTGCCAGCGGTTCGACAGGGTCCCACTCTGGGGCCAACGTCCTGACTTTC.

The rearrangement links TRBV7-2 to TRBJ1-1; the D is unclear. The V end lost 8 bases, the J end lost 2 bases, and 15 bases lay between the germline ends. In germline, CDR1 is SGHTA, CDR2 FQGNSA. This CDR3 has 14 amino acids. The CDR3 nucleotides are TGTGCCAGCCTACAAGGCAGGTCAAACACTGAAGCTTTCTTT. Translating gives CASLQGRSNTEAFF.

The chain has TRBV7-2 and TRBJ2-1, with D perhaps being TRBD1 or TRBD2 (6 bases each). V lost 2 bases, J lost 9 bases, and 23 bases lay in between. The CDR3 runs 17 residues. The germline CDR1 and CDR2 sequences are SGHTA and FQGNSA. The CDR3 nucleotides are TGTGCCAGCAGCTTAAACGTTTGGGGGGCCGGGCTTGGTGAGCAGTTCTTC. This gives the protein CASSLNVWGAGLGEQFF.

In this sample, this clonotype turned up once. This chain uses TRBV3-1 with TRBJ1-3; D ambiguous. The CDR3 extends over 15 amino acids. Germline loops: CDR1 LGHDT, CDR2 YNNKEL (reference sequence). V was pared by 4 bases and J by 6 bases, with 16 bases between. CDR3 sequence reads: CASSLRALSQNTIYF. The CDR3 region has the DNA TGTGCCAGCAGCCTAAGGGCTCTCTCCCAAAACACCATATATTTT.

This chain uses TRBV7-3 with TRBJ2-7, with D perhaps matching TRBD1 or TRBD2 (6 bases each). V was shortened by 0 bases and J by 5 bases, with 17 bases between the two germline ends. Germline lookup yields CDR1 SGHTA and CDR2 FQGTGA. The CDR3 sequence is 16 residues long. For the CDR3, the DNA is TGTGCCAGCAGCTTAACGGGGGGCAGGGGAACACACGAGCAGTACTTC. Translated, it gives CASSLTGGRGTHEQYF. Supplemented by reference TRBV7-3 and TRBJ2-7, the full variable domain reads GAGVSQTPSNKVTEKGKYVELRCDPISGHTALYWYRQSLGQGPEFLIYFQGTGAADDSGLPNDRFFAVRPEGSVSTLKIQRTERGDSAVYLCASSLTGGRGTHEQYFGPGTRLTVT.